The 29 T cell receptor beta chains in this list originate from one sample, sequenced in a study of radiotherapy plus CTLA-4 blockade in lung cancer. TCRdb's table, derived via immunoSEQ multiplex PCR, lists solely in-frame clones and lacks some. The sample consists of about 53,000 clones, 84% of them appearing once. Sequenced here: peripheral blood, sampled from a patient treated with radiotherapy plus ipilimumab. The receptors derive from a human donor with non-small cell lung cancer whose response to radiotherapy plus ipilimumab could not be evaluated.

This clone occurred once. The chain carries TRBV2 and TRBJ1-5, with a tentative D call TRBD1 (5 bases). CDR3 length equals 13 residues. The germline V and J ends were trimmed by 9 bases and 4 bases, with 13 bases remaining between them. CDR1 and CDR2 (germline): SNHLY, FYNNEI. CDR3 DNA: TGTGCCAGGGGAAGGGGAAGGAATCAGCCCCAGCATTTT. It specifies CARGRGRNQPQHF.

The chain links TRBV7-2 to TRBJ2-1; TRBD1 might be the D (5 bases). Germline lookup yields CDR1 SGHTA and CDR2 FQGNSA. The CDR3 has 13 amino acids. V lost 5 bases, J lost 3 bases, and 8 bases lay in between. The CDR3 reads CASSIDSYNEQFF. CDR3 bases: TGTGCCAGCAGCATTGACAGCTACAATGAGCAGTTCTTC.

CDR3 nucleotides: TGTGCCAGCAGTTACCGGGACACCGCTGGTGGCTACACCTTC. The encoded protein is CASSYRDTAGGYTF. The chain carries TRBV28 and TRBJ1-2; D perhaps matches TRBD1 (6 bases). Germline CDR1 reads MDHEN; CDR2 reads SYDVKM. V was clipped by 4 bases and J by 7 bases, with 16 bases between them. The CDR3 sequence is 14 residues long.

This rearrangement joins TRBV7-6 to TRBJ2-7; 7 bases are a match to TRBD1. The germline V gene encodes CDR1 SGHVS and CDR2 FNYEAQ. The CDR3 runs to 12 residues. J was trimmed by 3 bases and V by 6 bases; bases with no gene match: 2. CDR3 in DNA: TGTGCCAGCAGGGGGGACAGCTACGAGCAGTACTTC. Translation: CASRGDSYEQYF.

The chain recombines TRBV2 with TRBJ1-5; maybe TRBD1 (5 bases). Trimming removed 6 bases from V and 7 bases from J, with 13 bases in between. From germline, CDR1 is SNHLY and CDR2 FYNNEI. This CDR3 has 13 amino acids. CDR3 DNA: TGTGCCAGCAGGGGGGGGACTCGCCAGCCCCAGCATTTT. Translating gives CASRGGTRQPQHF.

The rearrangement links TRBV5-1 to TRBJ1-3, with D perhaps TRBD1 (5 bases). V was clipped by 0 bases and J by 0 bases, with 10 bases between them. This CDR3 region has 16 residues. Germline lookup yields CDR1 SGHRS and CDR2 YFSETQ. The DNA for the CDR3 is TGCGCCAGCAGCTTGGGGACACTAAGCTCTGGAAACACCATATATTTT. Translating gives CASSLGTLSSGNTIYF.

The rearrangement joins TRBV4-3 to TRBJ2-5; 7 positions match TRBD1. The J call may be incorrect, as the DNA end agrees better with TRBJ2-7. The CDR3 loop spans 14 amino acids. CDR1 and CDR2 (germline): LGHNA, YSLEER. This CDR3 reads CASSLGTDSYEQYF. Here the CDR3 DNA reads TGCGCCAGCAGCCTCGGGACAGACTCCTACGAGCAGTACTTC.

This rearrangement joins TRBV15 to TRBJ1-2, with 11 bases aligning to TRBD1. This CDR3 contains 15 residues. V trimming: 1 base; J trimming: 9 bases; junction bases outside the gene matches: 7. CDR1 and CDR2 from the germline V gene are LNHNV and YYDKDF (reference sequence). CDR3 in amino acids: CATSRAGTGGSSYTF. The CDR3 region has the DNA TGTGCCACCAGCAGAGCCGGGACAGGGGGGAGTAGCTACACCTTC.

The chain employs TRBV2 and TRBJ2-3; D might be TRBD2 (5 bases). The CDR3 contains 14 residues. The germline gives CDR1 SNHLY, CDR2 FYNNEI. Trimming took off 3 bases at V and 6 bases at J, with 13 bases between the two ends. CDR3 sequence: CASSDGSSADTQYF. In nucleotides, the CDR3 is TGTGCCAGCAGTGACGGAAGTAGCGCGGATACGCAGTATTTT.

To note about this clone: The sample carries other DNA sequences with the same CDR3. The V and J genes are TRBV4-2 and TRBJ1-4; D ambiguous. CDR3 length equals 20 residues. V lost 0 bases, J lost 5 bases, and 25 bases lay in between. Germline CDR1 is LGHNA and CDR2 is YNFKEQ. CDR3 in amino acids: CASSQDSLPEAPPLNEKLFF. Here the CDR3 DNA reads TGTGCCAGCAGCCAAGATAGCCTGCCTGAGGCTCCCCCGCTCAATGAAAAACTGTTTTTT.

The CDR3, as DNA: TGTGCCAGCAGACCGATGGTGGCTTCACCCCTCCACTTT. It encodes CASRPMVASPLHF. The chain recombines TRBV28 with TRBJ1-6; D not certain. The CDR3 contains 13 residues. V gave up 6 bases and J gave up 9 bases, with 12 bases separating them. CDR1 is MDHEN and CDR2 is SYDVKM in the germline V gene.

The chain joins TRBV4-2 to TRBJ2-6; 8 bases are a match to TRBD1. CDR3 size: 18 residues. CDR1 is LGHNA and CDR2 is YNFKEQ in the germline V gene. With V trimmed by 3 bases and J by 4 bases, 11 bases remained unmatched. CDR3 DNA: TGTGCCAGCAGCCAGCTTGGACAGGGAAGATCCGGGGCCAACGTCCTGACTTTC. Amino acids: CASSQLGQGRSGANVLTF.

The chain combines TRBV4-3 with TRBJ1-5, with 8 bases that match TRBD1. Germline assignment: CDR1 LGHNA and CDR2 YSLEER. J was trimmed by 5 bases and V by 4 bases; bases with no gene match: 4. The CDR3 loop spans 14 amino acids. CDR3 nucleotides: TGCGCCAGCAGCCCGGACAGGGACGATCAGCCCCAGCATTTT. Translated, it gives CASSPDRDDQPQHF.

The CDR3 bases are TGTGCCAGCAGTCAAGAAGGACAGGGGTACGACCAGCCCCAGCATTTT. It specifies CASSQEGQGYDQPQHF. The chain employs TRBV2 and TRBJ1-5, with 9 positions matching TRBD1. This CDR3 comprises 16 residues. Germline CDR1 and CDR2: SNHLY and FYNNEI. Trimming at V came to 5 bases and at J to 7 bases, leaving 12 bases not matched to a gene.

This rearrangement joins TRBV5-1 to TRBJ2-7; 8 positions agree with TRBD2. The CDR3 has 15 residues. From germline, CDR1 is SGHRS and CDR2 YFSETQ. V trimming: 2 bases; J trimming: 6 bases; junction bases outside the gene matches: 10. The chain's CDR3 is CASSLQGSGIGEQYF. The CDR3 DNA follows: TGCGCCAGCAGCTTACAGGGTAGCGGGATTGGCGAGCAGTACTTC.

This chain uses TRBV19 with TRBJ1-1; no reliable D call. The CDR3 loop spans 12 amino acids. The V end was cut by 10 bases, the J end by 3 bases, with 12 bases between. Germline CDR1 and CDR2: LNHDA and SQIVND (reference sequence). In nucleotides, the CDR3 is TGTGCCACGAGTGAGGCCGACACTGAAGCTTTCTTT. It specifies CATSEADTEAFF.

The gene calls are TRBV7-6 and TRBJ1-3, with D maybe TRBD1 (5 bases). Trimming stripped 1 base from V and 2 bases from J, with 12 bases between. The CDR3 covers 16 residues. Germline V gene data show CDR1 as SGHVS and CDR2 as FNYEAQ. The CDR3 nucleotides read TGTGCCAGCAGCTTAGAGCAGGGCTGCCCTGGAAACACCATATATTTT. Translated: CASSLEQGCPGNTIYF.

The rearrangement uses TRBV28 and TRBJ2-7; D is possibly TRBD2 (5 bases). Trimming stripped 5 bases from V and 2 bases from J, with 19 bases between. CDR1 is MDHEN, CDR2 SYDVKM, per germline. This CDR3 comprises 16 residues. Here the CDR3 DNA reads TGTGCCAGCAGTACCATCAGTGACGGGGTCCCCTACGAGCAGTACTTC. It yields the protein CASSTISDGVPYEQYF.

The chain uses TRBV7-9 and TRBJ2-1, with D perhaps matching TRBD2 (5 bases). Germline CDR1 and CDR2: SEHNR and FQNEAQ (reference sequence). V was pared by 4 bases and J by 8 bases, with 6 bases between. CDR3 length: 11 amino acids. The CDR3: CASSYGDEQFF. CDR3 coding DNA: TGTGCCAGCAGCTACGGGGATGAGCAGTTCTTC.

The V call is TRBV2, the J call TRBJ2-7; possible D gene TRBD2, 6 bases. Germline V CDR1 and CDR2: SNHLY, FYNNEI. The CDR3 is 14 amino acids. Trimming left V 3 bases short and J 5 bases short, with 14 bases between. The CDR3 nucleotides are TGTGCCAGCAGTGAGCGGGTCCCGGGGGACGAGCAGTACTTC. Translated: CASSERVPGDEQYF.

The J gene is TRBJ2-6, the V gene TRBV7-8; 10 bases align to TRBD2. This CDR3 comprises 18 residues. The trim removed 7 bases at V and 0 bases at J, leaving 9 bases unmatched. Germline V lookup: CDR1 SGHVS, CDR2 FQNEAQ. The CDR3 spells CASTAWASGGSGANVLTF. Here the CDR3 DNA reads TGTGCCAGCACAGCTTGGGCTAGCGGGGGCTCTGGGGCCAACGTCCTGACTTTC. Full variable domain (missing parts from reference TRBV7-8 and TRBJ2-6): GAGVSQSPRYKVAKRGQDVALRCDPISGHVSLFWYQQALGQGPEFLTYFQNEAQLDKSGLPSDRFFAERPEGSVSTLKIQRTQQEDSAVYLCASTAWASGGSGANVLTFGAGSRLTVL.

This clone was counted a single time. The V and J genes are TRBV28 and TRBJ1-2; 7 nucleotides match TRBD1. J was trimmed by 2 bases and V by 5 bases; bases with no gene match: 14. The CDR3 has 17 amino acids. Germline CDR1 reads MDHEN; CDR2 reads SYDVKM. CDR3 amino acids: CASSPWDSGTGNYGYTF. CDR3 in DNA: TGTGCCAGCAGTCCGTGGGACAGCGGCACAGGCAACTATGGCTACACCTTC.

V is TRBV28 and J is TRBJ1-5; tentative D call: TRBD1 (5 bases). V lost 4 bases and J lost 7, with 17 bases in between. The V gene's germline CDR1 is MDHEN and CDR2 SYDVKM. The CDR3 extends over 15 amino acids. Here the CDR3 DNA reads TGTGCCAGCAGTTCCCTTAGCAGCGGGGGGCAGCCCCAGCATTTT. Translated: CASSSLSSGGQPQHF.

The chain has TRBV6-1 and TRBJ2-7; 10 bases are a match to TRBD2. The germline V gene encodes CDR1 MNHNS and CDR2 SASEGT. The V gene end was trimmed by 5 bases and the J gene end by 4 bases; junction bases not matched to a gene: 5. The CDR3 is 14 residues long. CDR3 in amino acids: CASSLTSGTYEQYF. The CDR3 DNA is TGTGCCAGCAGTCTCACTAGCGGGACTTACGAGCAGTACTTC.

The chain joins TRBV28 to TRBJ1-3, with 8 bases that match TRBD1. The CDR3 runs to 14 residues. Germline V gene sequence: CDR1 MDHEN, CDR2 SYDVKM. Trimming at V came to 9 bases and at J to 0 bases, leaving 4 bases not matched to a gene. CDR3 protein: CASGQGNSGNTIYF. The CDR3 bases are TGTGCCAGTGGACAGGGAAACTCTGGAAACACCATATATTTT. Combining the CDR3 with reference TRBV28 and TRBJ1-3 gives the whole variable domain DVKVTQSSRYLVKRTGEKVFLECVQDMDHENMFWYRQDPGLGLRLIYFSYDVKMKEKGDIPEGYSVSREKKERFSLILESASTNQTSMYLCASGQGNSGNTIYFGEGSWLTVV.

The chain combines TRBV27 with TRBJ1-5; 8 bases are a match to TRBD1. This CDR3 is built from 14 residues. The germline CDR1 and CDR2 sequences are MNHEY and SMNVEV (reference sequence). Unmatched junction bases numbered 7, after V lost 6 bases and J lost 6 bases. CDR3 in amino acids: CASRGVRGRQPQHF. The CDR3 DNA reads as TGTGCCAGCAGGGGGGTCAGGGGGCGTCAGCCCCAGCATTTT.

This chain joins TRBV7-2 and TRBJ2-7; TRBD1 might be the D (6 bases). This CDR3 spans 14 amino acids. Germline loops: CDR1 SGHTA, CDR2 FQGNSA. V lost 3 bases and J 0 bases, leaving 9 bases between the germline ends. CDR3: CASSFGGSSYEQYF. The CDR3 nucleotides are TGTGCCAGCAGCTTTGGGGGCAGCTCCTACGAGCAGTACTTC.

The V and J genes are TRBV6-1 and TRBJ1-1, with unresolved D. Germline V gives CDR1 MNHNS, CDR2 SASEGT. The CDR3 has 14 amino acids. With 1 base removed from V and 5 bases from J, the gap between germline ends came to 11 bases. The CDR3 is CASSEGPMETEAFF. The CDR3 bases are TGTGCCAGCAGTGAAGGCCCTATGGAGACTGAAGCTTTCTTT.

This chain uses TRBV9 with TRBJ2-7, with D perhaps TRBD2 (6 bases). V was cut by 3 bases and J by 0 bases, with 19 bases left in between. Germline-derived CDR1 and CDR2 are SGDLS and YYNGEE. CDR3 length: 17 amino acids. The CDR3 DNA reads TGTGCCAGCAGCGCCTACGGACATAGCGGTTTCTCCTACGAGCAGTACTTC. Translating gives CASSAYGHSGFSYEQYF.